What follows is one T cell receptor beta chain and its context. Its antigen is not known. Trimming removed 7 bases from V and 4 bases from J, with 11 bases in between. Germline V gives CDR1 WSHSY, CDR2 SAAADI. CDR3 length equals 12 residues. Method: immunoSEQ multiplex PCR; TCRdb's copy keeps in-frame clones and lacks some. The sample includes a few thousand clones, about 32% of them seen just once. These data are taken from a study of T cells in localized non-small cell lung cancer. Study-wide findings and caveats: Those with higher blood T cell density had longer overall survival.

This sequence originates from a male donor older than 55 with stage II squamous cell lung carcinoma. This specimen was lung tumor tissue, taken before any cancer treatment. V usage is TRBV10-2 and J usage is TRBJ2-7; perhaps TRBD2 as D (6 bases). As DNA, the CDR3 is TGCGCCAGCACGCGGGACGGATACGAGCAGTACTTC. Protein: CASTRDGYEQYF.